The entry below gives a single TCR beta chain sequence along with its context. Antigen specificity is unknown. These data originate in a study of cytomegalovirus exposure and HLA in healthy donors. Germline V CDR1 and CDR2: SGHRS, YFSETQ. CDR3 length equals 15 residues. Losses at the gene ends were 4 bases for V and 3 bases for J; bases not matched to a gene: 9. Study-level results: Of the V segments, some could not be distinguished, including TRBV6-2 and TRBV6-3, and were excluded. When the data were analyzed later, several of the most significant clusters appeared to be linked to common viral pathogens.

The PCR contained 60 Vbeta and 13 Jbeta primers. The authors' processing: Later analysis identified tens of millions of unique TCR beta chains, 9 million to 13 million shared. The protocol was immunoSEQ multiplex PCR, while the TCRdb copy is restricted to in-frame clones and leaves out a portion. The V and J calls and clone size were taken over from that table, and D and trimming were inferred from the DNA. The sample totals 130,000 to 150,000 clones. At collection, donors were nominally healthy, but unrecorded immune exposures were probable. Sequenced: PBMCs. The V call is TRBV5-1, the J call TRBJ1-2, with 7 bases fitting TRBD1. The TCR sequence derives from a man between 40 and 49 years old in good health and CMV-seronegative. Written as DNA, the CDR3 is TGCGCCAGCAGCGAAGGGACAGCTTCCCACTATGGCTACACCTTC. Its protein product is CASSEGTASHYGYTF. Full variable domain (rest looked up from reference TRBV5-1 and TRBJ1-2): KAGVTQTPRYLIKTRGQQVTLSCSPISGHRSVSWYQQTPGQGLQFLFEYFSETQRNKGNFPGRFSGRQFSNSRSEMNVSTLELGDSALYLCASSEGTASHYGYTFGSGTRLTVV.